This TCR beta chain came from a study of blood T cell repertoires in COVID-19. In the study overall: Material from acute and convalescent COVID-19 was sourced from the United States, Italy and Spain.

Recruited during active infection, patients (from Seattle) were subsequently followed longitudinally. The germline CDR1 and CDR2 sequences are SGHNT and YYREEE (reference sequence). With 4 bases clipped from V and 0 bases from J, the junction kept 3 bases outside the gene matches. This CDR3 has 14 amino acids. Assay used: immunoSEQ multiplex PCR; TCRdb lists only in-frame clones, some missing. This table has hundreds of thousands of clones, roughly 90% appearing once. This chain joins TRBV5-4 and TRBJ1-2; 7 bases align to TRBD1. Sequencing used peripheral blood. The receptor comes from a man aged 18 to 30 with COVID-19, enrolled during active disease. The CDR3 is CASSRDRANYGYTF. As DNA, the CDR3 is TGTGCCAGCAGCAGGGACAGAGCTAACTATGGCTACACCTTC.